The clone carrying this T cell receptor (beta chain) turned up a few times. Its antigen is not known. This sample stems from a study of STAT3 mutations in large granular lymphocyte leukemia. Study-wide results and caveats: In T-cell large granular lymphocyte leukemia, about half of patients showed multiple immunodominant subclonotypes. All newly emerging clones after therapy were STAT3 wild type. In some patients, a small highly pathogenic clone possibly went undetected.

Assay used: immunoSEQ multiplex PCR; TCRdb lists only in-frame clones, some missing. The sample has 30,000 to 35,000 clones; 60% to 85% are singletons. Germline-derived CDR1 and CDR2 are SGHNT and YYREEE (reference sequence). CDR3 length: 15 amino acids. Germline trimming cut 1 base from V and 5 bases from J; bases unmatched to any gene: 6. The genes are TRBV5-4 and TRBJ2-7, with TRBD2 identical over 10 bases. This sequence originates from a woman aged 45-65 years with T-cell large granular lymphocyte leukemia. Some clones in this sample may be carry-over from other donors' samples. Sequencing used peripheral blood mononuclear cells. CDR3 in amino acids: CASSLSTSGYHEQYF. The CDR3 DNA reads TGTGCCAGCAGCTTGTCGACTAGCGGGTATCACGAGCAGTACTTC.